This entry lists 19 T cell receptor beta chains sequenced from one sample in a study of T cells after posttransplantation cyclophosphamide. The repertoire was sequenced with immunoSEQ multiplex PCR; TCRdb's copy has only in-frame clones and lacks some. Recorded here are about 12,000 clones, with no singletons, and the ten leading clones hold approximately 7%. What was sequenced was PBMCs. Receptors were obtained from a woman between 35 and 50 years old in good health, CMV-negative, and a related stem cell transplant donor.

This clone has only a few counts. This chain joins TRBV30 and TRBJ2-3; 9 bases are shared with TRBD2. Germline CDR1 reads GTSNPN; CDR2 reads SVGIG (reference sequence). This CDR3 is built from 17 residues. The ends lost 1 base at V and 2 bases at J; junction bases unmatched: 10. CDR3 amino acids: CAWSAPVLAGPTDTQYF. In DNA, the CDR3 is TGTGCCTGGAGTGCCCCCGTTCTAGCGGGGCCCACAGATACGCAGTATTTT.

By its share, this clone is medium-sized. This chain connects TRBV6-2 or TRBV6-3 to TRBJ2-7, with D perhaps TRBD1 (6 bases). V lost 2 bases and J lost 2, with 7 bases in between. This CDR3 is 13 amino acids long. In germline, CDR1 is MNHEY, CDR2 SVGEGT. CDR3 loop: CASSYRDTYEQYF. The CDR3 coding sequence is TGTGCCAGCAGTTACCGGGACACCTACGAGCAGTACTTC.

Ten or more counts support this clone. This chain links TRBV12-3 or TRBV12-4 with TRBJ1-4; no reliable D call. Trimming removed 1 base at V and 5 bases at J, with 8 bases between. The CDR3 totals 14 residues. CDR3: CASSLVGGNEKLFF. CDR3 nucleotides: TGTGCCAGCAGTTTAGTAGGCGGGAATGAAAAACTGTTTTTT.

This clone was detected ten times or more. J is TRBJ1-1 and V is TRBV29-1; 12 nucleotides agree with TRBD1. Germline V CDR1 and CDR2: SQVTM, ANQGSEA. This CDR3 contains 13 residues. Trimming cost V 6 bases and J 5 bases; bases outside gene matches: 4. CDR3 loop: CSVWDRGRTEAFF. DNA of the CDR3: TGCAGCGTATGGGACAGGGGGCGAACTGAAGCTTTCTTT.

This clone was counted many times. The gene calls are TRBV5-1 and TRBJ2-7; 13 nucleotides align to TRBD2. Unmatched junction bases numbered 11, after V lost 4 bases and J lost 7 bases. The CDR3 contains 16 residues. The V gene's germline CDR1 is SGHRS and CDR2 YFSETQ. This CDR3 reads CASSTSTSGRVGEQYF. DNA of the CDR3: TGCGCCAGCAGCACCTCAACTAGCGGGAGGGTAGGGGAGCAGTACTTC.

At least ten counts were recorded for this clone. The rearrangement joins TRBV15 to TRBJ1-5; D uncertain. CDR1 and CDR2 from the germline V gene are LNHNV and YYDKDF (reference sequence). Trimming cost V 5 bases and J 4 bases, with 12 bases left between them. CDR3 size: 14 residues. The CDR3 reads CATSFFPLNQPQHF. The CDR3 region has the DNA TGTGCCACCAGCTTTTTCCCGTTAAATCAGCCCCAGCATTTT.

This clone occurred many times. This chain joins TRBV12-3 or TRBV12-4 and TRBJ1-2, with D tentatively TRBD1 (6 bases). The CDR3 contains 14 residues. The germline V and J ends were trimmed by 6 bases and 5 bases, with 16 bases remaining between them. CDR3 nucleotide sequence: TGTGCCAGCAGGCGACAGGAGAATCGTTATGGCTACACCTTC. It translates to CASRRQENRYGYTF.

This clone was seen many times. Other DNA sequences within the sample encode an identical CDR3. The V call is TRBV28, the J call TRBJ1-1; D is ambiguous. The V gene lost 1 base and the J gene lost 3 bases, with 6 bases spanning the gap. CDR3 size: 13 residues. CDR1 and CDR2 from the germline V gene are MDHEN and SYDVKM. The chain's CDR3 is CASSLYRDTEAFF. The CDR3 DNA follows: TGTGCCAGCAGTTTATATCGGGACACTGAAGCTTTCTTT. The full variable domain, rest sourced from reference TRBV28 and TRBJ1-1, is DVKVTQSSRYLVKRTGEKVFLECVQDMDHENMFWYRQDPGLGLRLIYFSYDVKMKEKGDIPEGYSVSREKKERFSLILESASTNQTSMYLCASSLYRDTEAFFGQGTRLTVV.

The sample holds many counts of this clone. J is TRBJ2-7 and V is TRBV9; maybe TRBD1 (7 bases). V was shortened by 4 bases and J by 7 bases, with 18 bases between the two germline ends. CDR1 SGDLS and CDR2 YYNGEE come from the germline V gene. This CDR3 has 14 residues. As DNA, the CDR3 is TGTGCCAGCAGCCATAGCGGACAGGCTGGAGAGCAGTACTTC. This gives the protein CASSHSGQAGEQYF.

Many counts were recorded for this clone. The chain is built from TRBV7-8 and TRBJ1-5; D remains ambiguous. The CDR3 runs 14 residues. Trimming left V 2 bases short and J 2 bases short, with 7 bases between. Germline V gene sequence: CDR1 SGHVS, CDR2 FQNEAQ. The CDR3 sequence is CASSLNRGNQPQHF. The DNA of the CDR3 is TGTGCCAGCAGCTTAAATAGGGGCAATCAGCCCCAGCATTTT. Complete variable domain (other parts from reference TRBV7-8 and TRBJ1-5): GAGVSQSPRYKVAKRGQDVALRCDPISGHVSLFWYQQALGQGPEFLTYFQNEAQLDKSGLPSDRFFAERPEGSVSTLKIQRTQQEDSAVYLCASSLNRGNQPQHFGDGTRLSIL.

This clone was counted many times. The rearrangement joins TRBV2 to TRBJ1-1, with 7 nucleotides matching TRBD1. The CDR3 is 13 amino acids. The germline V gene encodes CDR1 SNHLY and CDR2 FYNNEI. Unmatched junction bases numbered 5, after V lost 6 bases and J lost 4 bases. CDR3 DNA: TGTGCCAGCAGCCCACAGGGGAGCACTGAAGCTTTCTTT. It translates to CASSPQGSTEAFF.

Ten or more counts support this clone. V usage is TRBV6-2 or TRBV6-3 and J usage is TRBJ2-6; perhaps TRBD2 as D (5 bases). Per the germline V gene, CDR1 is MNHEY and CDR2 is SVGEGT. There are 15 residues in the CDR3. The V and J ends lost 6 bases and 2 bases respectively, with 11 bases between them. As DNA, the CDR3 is TGTGCCAGCAGACTAGGGAGCACTGGGGCCAACGTCCTGACTTTC. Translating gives CASRLGSTGANVLTF.

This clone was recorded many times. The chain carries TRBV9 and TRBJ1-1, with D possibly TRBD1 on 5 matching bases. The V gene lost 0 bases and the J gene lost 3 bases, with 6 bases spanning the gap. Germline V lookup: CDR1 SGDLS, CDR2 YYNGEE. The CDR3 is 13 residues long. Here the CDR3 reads CASSVGRDTEAFF. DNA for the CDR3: TGTGCCAGCAGCGTAGGCAGGGACACTGAAGCTTTCTTT.

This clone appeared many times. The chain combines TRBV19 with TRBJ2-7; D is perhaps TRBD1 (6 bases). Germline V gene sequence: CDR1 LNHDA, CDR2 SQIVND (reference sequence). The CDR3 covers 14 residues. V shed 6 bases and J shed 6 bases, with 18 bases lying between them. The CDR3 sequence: CASRAPSDSPEQYF. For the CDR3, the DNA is TGTGCCAGTAGGGCGCCCTCGGACAGCCCCGAGCAGTACTTC.

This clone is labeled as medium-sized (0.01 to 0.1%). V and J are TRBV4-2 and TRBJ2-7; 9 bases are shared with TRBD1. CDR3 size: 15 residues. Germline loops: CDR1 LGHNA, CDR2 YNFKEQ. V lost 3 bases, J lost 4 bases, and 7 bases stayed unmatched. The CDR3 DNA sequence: TGTGCCAGCAGCCAGCCGGCCGGACAGGGGTACGAGCAGTACTTC. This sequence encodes CASSQPAGQGYEQYF.

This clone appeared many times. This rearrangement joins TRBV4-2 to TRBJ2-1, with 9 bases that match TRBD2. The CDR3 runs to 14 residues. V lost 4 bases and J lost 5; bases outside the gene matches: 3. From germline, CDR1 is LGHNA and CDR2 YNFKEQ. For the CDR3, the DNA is TGTGCCAGCAGCCCGACTAGCGGAGACAATGAGCAGTTCTTC. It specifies CASSPTSGDNEQFF.

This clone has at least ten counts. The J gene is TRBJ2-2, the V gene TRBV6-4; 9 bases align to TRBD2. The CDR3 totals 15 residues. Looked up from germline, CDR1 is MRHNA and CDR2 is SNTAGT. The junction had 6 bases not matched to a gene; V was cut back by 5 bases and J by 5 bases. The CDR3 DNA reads TGTGCCAGCAGTAAATTAGCGGGAGATACCGGGGAGCTGTTTTTT. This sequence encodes CASSKLAGDTGELFF.

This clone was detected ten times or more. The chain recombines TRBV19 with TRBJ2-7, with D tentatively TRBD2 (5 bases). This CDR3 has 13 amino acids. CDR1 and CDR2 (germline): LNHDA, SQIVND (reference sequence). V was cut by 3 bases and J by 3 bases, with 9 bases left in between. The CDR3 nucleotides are TGTGCCAGTAGTATTTCGGGGTTCTACGAGCAGTACTTC. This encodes CASSISGFYEQYF. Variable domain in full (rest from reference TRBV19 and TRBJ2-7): DGGITQSPKYLFRKEGQNVTLSCEQNLNHDAMYWYRQDPGQGLRLIYYSQIVNDFQKGDIAEGYSVSREKKESFPLTVTSAQKNPTAFYLCASSISGFYEQYFGPGTRLTVT.

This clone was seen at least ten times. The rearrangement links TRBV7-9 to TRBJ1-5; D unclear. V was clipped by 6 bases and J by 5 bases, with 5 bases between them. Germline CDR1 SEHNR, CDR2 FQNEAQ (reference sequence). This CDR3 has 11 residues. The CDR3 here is CASRPDQPQHF. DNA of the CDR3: TGTGCCAGCAGACCGGATCAGCCCCAGCATTTT.